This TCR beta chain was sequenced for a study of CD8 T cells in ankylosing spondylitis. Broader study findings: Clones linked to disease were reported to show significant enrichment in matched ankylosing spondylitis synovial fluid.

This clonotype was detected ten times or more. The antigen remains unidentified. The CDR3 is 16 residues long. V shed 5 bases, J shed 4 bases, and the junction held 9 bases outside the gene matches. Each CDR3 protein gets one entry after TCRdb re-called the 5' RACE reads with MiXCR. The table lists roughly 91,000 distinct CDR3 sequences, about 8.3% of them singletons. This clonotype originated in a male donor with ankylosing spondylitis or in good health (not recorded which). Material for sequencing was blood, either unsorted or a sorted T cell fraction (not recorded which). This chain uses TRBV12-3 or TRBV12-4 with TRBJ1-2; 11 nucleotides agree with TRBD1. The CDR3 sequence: CASSPMGQGGGYGYTF. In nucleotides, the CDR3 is TGTGCCAGCAGTCCCATGGGACAGGGGGGCGGCTATGGCTACACCTTC.